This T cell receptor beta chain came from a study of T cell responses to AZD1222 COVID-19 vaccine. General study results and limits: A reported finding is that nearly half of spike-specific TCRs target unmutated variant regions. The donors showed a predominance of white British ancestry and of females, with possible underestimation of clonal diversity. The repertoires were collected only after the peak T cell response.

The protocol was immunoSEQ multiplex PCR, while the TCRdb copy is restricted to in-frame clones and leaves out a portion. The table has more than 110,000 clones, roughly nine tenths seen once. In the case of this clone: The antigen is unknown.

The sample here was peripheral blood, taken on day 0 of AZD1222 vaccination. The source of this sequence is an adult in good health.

The CDR3 region is CASSQEIAVSTDTQYF. The CDR3 DNA reads as TGCGCCAGCAGCCAAGAAATAGCGGTTAGCACAGATACGCAGTATTTT. This chain joins TRBV4-3 and TRBJ2-3, with D possibly matching TRBD2 (6 bases). Germline CDR1 LGHNA, CDR2 YSLEER. The germline V and J ends were trimmed by 0 bases and 0 bases, with 10 bases remaining between them. The CDR3 extends over 16 amino acids.